The rows below give T cell receptor beta chains drawn from one sample of a study of T-cell reconstitution after alpha-beta-depleted transplantation in children. MiXCR was run by TCRdb on the PCR reads, yielding one entry per CDR3 protein. In the table there are 300,000 to 400,000 distinct CDR3 sequences, 15% to 20% of which are singletons. The sample was PBMCs, mostly from graft donor cells, taken 360 days after TCRalphabeta/CD19-depleted stem cell transplant. The receptors derive from a male patient between 2 and 10 years old who had a stem cell transplant for acute lymphoblastic leukemia, so the T cells may come from the graft donor. CDR3s include the opening cysteine and the closing phenylalanine or tryptophan. A D gene is named only where the DNA matches it firmly. Size values are once, few and many counts, or a class for expanded clones, and some rows have none.

V gene	D gene	J gene	clone size	CDR3 DNA	CDR3 protein
TRBV2	TRBD1	TRBJ2-7	few	TGTGCCAGCATCAATGGTCACAGGGGTCCCCTTTTCTACGAGCAGTACTTC	CASINGHRGPLFYEQYF
TRBV7-3	TRBD2	TRBJ2-1	.	TGTGCCAGCAGCTTTTCTGGGGGGACTAGCGGATACAATGAGCAGTTCTTC	CASSFSGGTSGYNEQFF
TRBV4-1	.	TRBJ1-3	.	TGCGCCAGCAGCCAAGCCAGCCCGAGCTCTGGAAACACCATATATTTT	CASSQASPSSGNTIYF
TRBV6-5	.	TRBJ2-5	many	TGTGCCAGCAGTTACTCGTCCCAGCAAGAGACCCAGTACTTC	CASSYSSQQETQYF
TRBV4-1	.	TRBJ1-5	.	TGCGCCAGCAGCTTCCATCCTTCCGGGGTCGTGGGCAATCAGCCCCAGCATTTT	CASSFHPSGVVGNQPQHF
TRBV24-1	TRBD2	TRBJ2-3	.	TGTGCCACCAGTAATTTGTCTAGAGGGAGGGCCGATACGCAGTATTTT	CATSNLSRGRADTQYF
TRBV19	TRBD1	TRBJ1-2	few	TGTGCCAGTAGTATGTACAGGGGGCCTATTAACTATGGCTACACCTTC	CASSMYRGPINYGYTF
TRBV12-3/TRBV12-4	TRBD2	TRBJ2-7	.	TGTGCCAGCAGCCCTAGGGGACTAGCGTACGAGCAGTACTTC	CASSPRGLAYEQYF
TRBV6-2/TRBV6-3	.	TRBJ1-2	few	TGTGCCAGTCAAACAGGAGGAGCTAACTATGGCTACACCTTC	CASQTGGANYGYTF
TRBV15	.	TRBJ2-4	.	TGTGCCACCAGCCCTCCCCCGGGGCAGGGAACTTCATGGGACATTCAGTACTTC	CATSPPPGQGTSWDIQYF
TRBV28	.	TRBJ2-3	.	TGTGCCAGCAGTTTAAGGGGCAGGCCTGCCTCAGATACGCAGTATTTT	CASSLRGRPASDTQYF
TRBV10-3	.	TRBJ1-1	.	TGTGCCATCAGTCCCACGTTGACCACTGAAGCTTTCTTT	CAISPTLTTEAFF
TRBV27	.	TRBJ2-5	few	TGTGCCAGCAGCAGGGTGTACCAAGAGACCCAGTACTTC	CASSRVYQETQYF
TRBV7-9	TRBD1	TRBJ1-2	.	TGTGCCAGCAGCGCTACGGACAGGGGGAATGGCTACACCTTC	CASSATDRGNGYTF
TRBV4-1	.	TRBJ2-7	few	TGCGCCAGCAGCCAAGTACGGAACCCCTACGAGCAGTACTTC	CASSQVRNPYEQYF
TRBV5-1	TRBD1	TRBJ2-7	many	TGCGCCAGCAGCTTGACAGGGGCTCCTACCTACGAGCAGTACTTC	CASSLTGAPTYEQYF
TRBV5-1	TRBD2	TRBJ2-3	few	TGCGCCAGCAGCATCTGGACTAGCGGACCCGCGGCAGATACGCAGTATTTT	CASSIWTSGPAADTQYF
TRBV27	TRBD1	TRBJ2-3	.	TGTGCCAGCAGTACCCTCGGGACAGGATATGTCTGGGGACGGGCAGATACGCAGTATTTT	CASSTLGTGYVWGRADTQYF
TRBV27	TRBD1	TRBJ2-7	.	TGTGCCAGCAGTGCCAGATACAGGGGGTCGACTTACTACGAGCAGTACTTC	CASSARYRGSTYYEQYF
TRBV11-2	.	TRBJ1-3	few	TGTGCCAGCAGCTCACGGCCATGGGGAAACACCATATATTTT	CASSSRPWGNTIYF
TRBV20-1	TRBD2	TRBJ2-2	.	TGCAGTGCTAGAAGGGGGCTAGCGGGAGGGCCCGTCGGGGAGCTGTTTTTT	CSARRGLAGGPVGELFF
TRBV12-3/TRBV12-4	TRBD2	TRBJ2-1	.	TGTGCCAGCAGTTTGCGGACTAGCGGGTCGGATGAGCAGTTCTTC	CASSLRTSGSDEQFF